This T cell receptor (beta chain) originates from a study of T cells expressing NK-cell markers. TCRdb reprocessed the 5' RACE reads and stores each CDR3 protein as one record, lacking DNA. This listing includes fewer than 400,000 distinct CDR3 sequences. Study findings and constraints: As a fraction of CD8+ T cells, dominant NKG2C+ clonotypes reached roughly 1.0-7.5% in about six donors.

Details on this clonotype: The antigen is not known.

The source is a man aged 18-70 years in good health. The source material was blood T cells: a sorted CD56 or NKG2C T cell subset, CD4+ or CD8+ T cells, or bulk PBMC T cells (not recorded which).

CDR3 sequence: CASRSDRGYGGGYTF. The chain carries TRBV7-2 and TRBJ1-2; lacking DNA, the TRBD1 call made by TCRdb goes unchecked. In germline, CDR1 is SGHTA, CDR2 FQGNSA. The length of the CDR3 is 15 residues.